The entry below gives a single T cell receptor beta chain sequence along with its context. Its antigen is unidentified. Germline assignment: CDR1 SNHLY and CDR2 FYNNEI. Trimming removed 2 bases at V and 8 bases at J, with 12 bases between. This CDR3 has 13 amino acids. Each of the patients experienced relapse following autologous stem cell transplantation, and their brentuximab vedotin exposure differed. Only in-frame clones appear in the TCRdb table, and some are missing; sequencing was by immunoSEQ multiplex PCR. The table lists 50,000 to 65,000 clones, around 89% of them singletons. The data derive from a study of PD-1 blockade in classical Hodgkin lymphoma. General study findings and limits: Diversity in CD4+ TCRs, unlike that measured in CD8+ TCRs, had risen significantly by C4D1.

The clonotype originates from a human donor with classical Hodgkin lymphoma. The V and J genes are TRBV2 and TRBJ1-2; D is unclear. The source was peripheral blood mononuclear cells (PBMCs), collected before the second cycle of nivolumab. CDR3 sequence reads: CASSEYRAVGYTF. The CDR3 DNA reads TGTGCCAGCAGTGAATACCGGGCGGTCGGCTACACCTTC.